This passage covers 26 T cell receptor beta chains from one sample sequenced in a study of identifying expanded T cells in peripheral blood. Sequencing used immunoSEQ multiplex PCR; TCRdb keeps in-frame clones, though not all of them. This table has 100,000 or so clones, around 89% appearing once. Material for sequencing was blood. Source of these receptors: a person aged 18 to 75 in good health.

The rearrangement links TRBV12-2 to TRBJ2-7; the table gives TRBD2 as D, unverified against the DNA. TRBV12-2 is reported as a pseudogene. This CDR3 region has 17 residues. The CDR3 here is CASRHMGLAVSSYEQYF. The CDR3 DNA sequence: TGTGCAAGTCGCCATATGGGACTAGCGGTTAGCTCCTACGAGCAGTACTTC.

This rearrangement joins TRBV10-3 to TRBJ2-3; TRBD1 matches 8 bases. The CDR3 is made up of 18 amino acids. Germline CDR1 reads ENHRY; CDR2 reads SYGVKD. The trim removed 3 bases at V and 2 bases at J, leaving 13 bases unmatched. CDR3 DNA sequence: TGTGCCATCAGTGATGGGGAGTTCGGGACAGGTTACACAGATACGCAGTATTTT. Translated: CAISDGEFGTGYTDTQYF.

J is TRBJ2-5 and V is TRBV18; TRBD1 agrees at 12 bases. The junction had 3 bases not matched to a gene; V was cut back by 3 bases and J by 4 bases. Germline V gives CDR1 KGHSH, CDR2 LQKENI. The length of the CDR3 is 15 residues. The CDR3 DNA reads TGTGCCAGCTCACCCGGGACAGGGGGCTCAGAGACCCAGTACTTC. It specifies CASSPGTGGSETQYF.

Notes on this clone: The junction shows a germline mismatch at one end, possibly a read error. The CDR3 here is CASSQDSSGVYEQYF. The CDR3 bases are TGCGCCAGCAGCCAAGATTCTAGCGGGGTCTACGAGCAGTACTTC. The chain joins TRBV7-2 to TRBJ2-7; 9 bases map to TRBD2. This CDR3 is 15 amino acids long. The germline CDR1 and CDR2 sequences are SGHTA and FQGNSA.

The rearrangement links TRBV13 to TRBJ2-2; TRBD2 aligns across 10 bases. Germline CDR1 is PRHDT and CDR2 is FYEKMQ (reference sequence). The junction had 4 bases not matched to a gene; V was cut back by 0 bases and J by 6 bases. This CDR3 has 16 residues. The CDR3 DNA sequence: TGTGCCAGCAGCTTAGGAGCGGGGGGGCTGTCCGGGGAGCTGTTTTTT. Its translation: CASSLGAGGLSGELFF.

This rearrangement joins TRBV5-1 to TRBJ2-1; 8 positions match TRBD2. This CDR3 has 14 amino acids. V shed 1 base and J 8 bases; nucleotides not matched to a gene: 5. Germline CDR1 is SGHRS and CDR2 is YFSETQ. In nucleotides, the CDR3 is TGCGCCAGCAGCTTGTACGGGGGGGCCGATGAGCAGTTCTTC. This codes for CASSLYGGADEQFF.

This sequence joins TRBV7-2 and TRBJ2-7; tentatively, D is TRBD1 or TRBD2 (5 bases each). There are 15 residues in the CDR3. V lost 5 bases and J lost 2, with 16 bases in between. Looked up from germline, CDR1 is SGHTA and CDR2 is FQGNSA. Here the CDR3 reads CASSLIGGITYEQYF. CDR3 coding DNA: TGTGCCAGCAGCCTTATTGGGGGTATAACCTACGAGCAGTACTTC. Filled out from reference TRBV7-2 and TRBJ2-7, the complete variable domain reads GAGVSQSPSNKVTEKGKDVELRCDPISGHTALYWYRQSLGQGLEFLIYFQGNSAPDKSGLPSDRFSAERTGGSVSTLTIQRTQQEDSAVYLCASSLIGGITYEQYFGPGTRLTVT.

The chain carries TRBV27 and TRBJ1-1, with 10 positions matching TRBD1. CDR3 length: 14 residues. After removal of 6 bases from V and 6 bases from J, the junction contained 7 bases not matched to a gene. The germline V gene encodes CDR1 MNHEY and CDR2 SMNVEV (reference sequence). In DNA form, the CDR3 reads TGTGCCAGCAGCCCAGACAGGGGGCAATCTGAAGCTTTCTTT. Its protein product is CASSPDRGQSEAFF.

This chain uses TRBV6-1 with TRBJ2-7; 8 bases map to TRBD1. Trimming removed 6 bases from V and 3 bases from J; junction bases left unmatched: 10. This CDR3 spans 15 amino acids. The V gene's germline CDR1 is MNHNS and CDR2 SASEGT. CDR3 nucleotide sequence: TGTGCCAGCAGCGTGACCGGGACAGGCTTCTACGAGCAGTACTTC. Translating gives CASSVTGTGFYEQYF.

This chain joins TRBV28 and TRBJ1-3; no clear D gene. Trimming shortened V by 6 bases and J by 9 bases, and 12 bases separated the two germline ends. The V gene's germline CDR1 is MDHEN and CDR2 SYDVKM. This CDR3 contains 12 residues. This chain's CDR3 is CASSHGPATIYF. DNA of the CDR3: TGTGCCAGCAGCCATGGTCCCGCCACCATATATTTT. Full variable domain (rest looked up from reference TRBV28 and TRBJ1-3): DVKVTQSSRYLVKRTGEKVFLECVQDMDHENMFWYRQDPGLGLRLIYFSYDVKMKEKGDIPEGYSVSREKKERFSLILESASTNQTSMYLCASSHGPATIYFGEGSWLTVV.

The rearrangement joins TRBV6-1 to TRBJ1-2, with 7 bases aligning to TRBD1. The CDR3 is made up of 13 amino acids. V was clipped by 7 bases and J by 3 bases; unmatched bases: 5. Looked up from germline, CDR1 is MNHNS and CDR2 is SASEGT. Here the CDR3 DNA reads TGTGCCAGCATGGCAGGGGGGCACTATGGCTACACCTTC. Protein product: CASMAGGHYGYTF.

The V gene is TRBV28, the J gene TRBJ2-3, with 9 bases matching TRBD2. This CDR3 has 17 amino acids. Germline CDR1 reads MDHEN; CDR2 reads SYDVKM. V lost 8 bases to trimming and J lost 3 bases; unmatched junction nucleotides: 15. The DNA for the CDR3 is TGTGCCAGCCTCGGCGGGGGGGCGCAGGAGGTTACAGATACGCAGTATTTT. This translates into CASLGGGAQEVTDTQYF.

The V call is TRBV9, the J call TRBJ2-1, with D maybe TRBD1 (5 bases). V lost 1 base and J 6 bases, leaving 14 bases between the germline ends. Germline V gives CDR1 SGDLS, CDR2 YYNGEE. This CDR3 comprises 15 residues. CDR3 in amino acids: CASSVRGLLTNEQFF. CDR3 in DNA: TGTGCCAGCAGCGTAAGGGGCCTCCTGACCAATGAGCAGTTCTTC.

This clone is labeled medium-sized (0.01 to 0.1%). The rearrangement links TRBV18 to TRBJ2-3, with 8 nucleotides matching TRBD1. The trim removed 4 bases at V and 6 bases at J, leaving 9 bases unmatched. CDR1 and CDR2 from the germline V gene are KGHSH and LQKENI. CDR3 length equals 15 residues. CDR3 region: CASSLDWTGFDTQYF. The CDR3 nucleotides are TGTGCCAGCTCACTAGATTGGACAGGGTTCGATACGCAGTATTTT.

V is TRBV5-1 and J is TRBJ1-4; 9 bases align to TRBD1. The germline V gene encodes CDR1 SGHRS and CDR2 YFSETQ. V was pared by 3 bases and J by 4 bases, with 1 base of the junction left unmatched. The CDR3 is made up of 14 amino acids. CDR3 DNA: TGCGCCAGCAGCTGGACAGGGGTTAATGAAAAACTGTTTTTT. Protein product: CASSWTGVNEKLFF.

V gene TRBV28 combines with J gene TRBJ2-7, with TRBD2 matching over 10 bases. Germline V gene sequence: CDR1 MDHEN, CDR2 SYDVKM. V dropped 5 bases and J dropped 3; count of bases not matched to a gene: 7. This CDR3 has 15 amino acids. The CDR3 loop reads CASSPPSGGRYEQYF. The CDR3 region has the DNA TGTGCCAGCAGTCCTCCTAGCGGGGGACGCTACGAGCAGTACTTC.

This sequence joins TRBV5-4 and TRBJ2-7; the D gene is possibly TRBD2 (7 bases). Trimming stripped 0 bases from V and 6 bases from J, with 16 bases between. The V gene's germline CDR1 is SGHNT and CDR2 YYREEE (reference sequence). The CDR3 is made up of 15 amino acids. CDR3 in amino acids: CASSLVLGGVSEQYF. In nucleotides, the CDR3 is TGTGCCAGCAGCTTGGTGTTAGGGGGGGTTAGCGAGCAGTACTTC.

V and J are TRBV9 and TRBJ2-1; no clear D gene. The CDR3 has 16 residues. CDR1 and CDR2 from the germline V gene are SGDLS and YYNGEE. Trimming removed 3 bases at V and 9 bases at J, with 22 bases between. This CDR3 reads CASSDRRMAGFGEQFF. The CDR3 region has the DNA TGTGCCAGCAGCGACCGTAGGATGGCCGGGTTTGGTGAGCAGTTCTTC.

This sequence joins TRBV5-6 and TRBJ2-7; TRBD1 agrees at 8 bases. The CDR3 contains 14 residues. Trimming at V came to 4 bases and at J to 7 bases, leaving 10 bases not matched to a gene. The germline V gene has CDR1 SGHDT and CDR2 YYEEEE. The CDR3 sequence: CASSIGQGLWEQYF. CDR3 bases: TGTGCCAGCAGCATAGGACAGGGCCTGTGGGAGCAGTACTTC.

The V call is TRBV6-5, the J call TRBJ2-6; D ambiguous. The CDR3 is 14 residues long. Trimming left V 4 bases short and J 0 bases short, with 4 bases between. Per the germline V gene, CDR1 is MNHEY and CDR2 is SVGAGI. The chain's CDR3 is CASSSDSGANVLTF. CDR3 nucleotide sequence: TGTGCCAGCAGTTCAGACTCTGGGGCCAACGTCCTGACTTTC.

A single count supports this clone. DNA of the CDR3: TGCAGTGCCACCTCGCCGCGAGCGCAGTATTTT. Translating gives CSATSPRAQYF. The J gene is TRBJ2-3, the V gene TRBV20-1; the D is unclear. With 6 bases removed from V and 10 bases from J, the gap between germline ends came to 14 bases. CDR1 is DFQATT, CDR2 SNEGSKA, per germline (reference sequence). CDR3 length equals 11 residues.

This clone showed up just once. The chain has TRBV2 and TRBJ1-1; 8 bases agree with TRBD1. The germline gives CDR1 SNHLY, CDR2 FYNNEI. V trimming: 8 bases; J trimming: 5 bases; junction bases outside the gene matches: 7. CDR3 size: 13 residues. The CDR3 reads CASVGQGVTEAFF. The CDR3 DNA follows: TGTGCCAGCGTCGGACAGGGCGTGACTGAAGCTTTCTTT.

The V call is TRBV5-1, the J call TRBJ2-7; tentative D call: TRBD1 (6 bases). CDR3 length: 12 amino acids. The V gene lost 0 bases and the J gene lost 7 bases, with 8 bases spanning the gap. Germline CDR1 SGHRS, CDR2 YFSETQ. The CDR3 DNA is TGCGCCAGCAGCTTGGTAGGGACAGAGCAGTACTTC. It is translated as CASSLVGTEQYF.

The chain is built from TRBV27 and TRBJ1-2, with D possibly being TRBD1 (5 bases). Germline lookup yields CDR1 MNHEY and CDR2 SMNVEV (reference sequence). The V end was cut by 9 bases, the J end by 5 bases, with 10 bases between. The CDR3 has 11 amino acids. This chain's CDR3 is CARGRAYGYTF. The CDR3 DNA follows: TGTGCCAGGGGACGAGCTTATGGCTACACCTTC.

V usage is TRBV29-1 and J usage is TRBJ2-1; TRBD2 aligns across 9 bases. Germline-derived CDR1 and CDR2 are SQVTM and ANQGSEA. This CDR3 spans 14 amino acids. With V trimmed by 4 bases and J by 3 bases, 4 bases remained unmatched. The CDR3 sequence: CSVAASGDYNEQFF. The CDR3 region has the DNA TGCAGCGTTGCGGCTAGCGGGGACTACAATGAGCAGTTCTTC.

The V call is TRBV13, the J call TRBJ1-1, with D perhaps TRBD1 (6 bases). Trimming cost V 5 bases and J 1 base, with 14 bases left between them. This CDR3 is built from 15 residues. The germline gives CDR1 PRHDT, CDR2 FYEKMQ (reference sequence). In nucleotides, the CDR3 is TGTGCCAGCAGCCCACCATCGGACAGGAACACTGAAGCTTTCTTT. The encoded protein is CASSPPSDRNTEAFF.